The 27 T cell receptor beta chains reported below all come from one sample, sequenced in a study of human T cells and chemical hapten exposure. The time point is: pre-sensitization, week 0. Treatment here: therapeutic diphenylcyclopropenone sensitization with weekly scalp DPC. TCRdb reprocessed the RACE reads via MiXCR and lists one record per CDR3 protein. The sample has tens of thousands of distinct CDR3 sequences; around 12% are singletons. The source was whole blood, collected in connection with sensitization to the hapten diphenylcyclopropenone (DPC). These receptors were collected from a woman between 25 and 40 years old with alopecia areata. Some clones in this sample may be carry-over from other donors' samples.

Concerning this clonotype: This could be a read error, since a much larger clone is one nucleotide away. This rearrangement joins TRBV20-1 to TRBJ1-5, with D hard to call. The germline V gene has CDR1 DFQATT and CDR2 SNEGSKA (reference sequence). This CDR3 is 15 amino acids long. Trimming stripped 4 bases from V and 6 bases from J, with 19 bases between. The CDR3 DNA sequence: TGCAGTGCTACCAAAGGGTTAGGGCTACCTCAGCCCCAGCATTTT. It is translated as CSATKGLGLPQPQHF.

This clonotype was observed at least ten times. The chain recombines TRBV12-3 or TRBV12-4 with TRBJ2-2; perhaps TRBD1 as D (5 bases). Trimming cost V 3 bases and J 0 bases, with 11 bases left between them. CDR3 size: 16 residues. The CDR3 bases are TGTGCCAGCAGTTTTTATGGGGCAACGAACACCGGGGAGCTGTTTTTT. Protein: CASSFYGATNTGELFF.

Points on this clonotype: This may be a read error: a much more frequent sequence differs by one nucleotide. V usage is TRBV11-1 and J usage is TRBJ2-1; TRBD2 matches at 7 bases. The CDR3 length is 15 residues. Germline V gene data show CDR1 as SGHAT and CDR2 as FQDESV (reference sequence). The CDR3 DNA sequence: TGTGACAGCAGCCTCCTAGGGAGGGTTGGCAATGAGCAGTTCTTC. Residues: CDSSLLGRVGNEQFF.

This clonotype was seen ten or more times. The chain joins TRBV7-2 to TRBJ1-2; 7 bases are a match to TRBD1. The V gene's germline CDR1 is SGHTA and CDR2 FQGNSA. The V gene end was trimmed by 0 bases and the J gene end by 8 bases; junction bases not matched to a gene: 12. This CDR3 spans 16 amino acids. The CDR3 sequence: CASSLATGEVLGGYTF. For the CDR3, the DNA is TGTGCCAGCAGCTTAGCTACAGGGGAGGTCCTTGGGGGCTACACCTTC.

At least ten counts were recorded for this clonotype. The gene calls are TRBV20-1 and TRBJ2-7; TRBD2 matches at 15 bases. The CDR3 is 16 residues long. V shed 6 bases and J 2 bases; nucleotides not matched to a gene: 8. CDR1 and CDR2 from the germline V gene are DFQATT and SNEGSKA (reference sequence). CDR3 protein: CSAGTSGRSSPYEQYF. For the CDR3, the DNA is TGCAGTGCCGGGACTAGCGGGAGGTCTTCGCCCTACGAGCAGTACTTC.

This sequence joins TRBV20-1 and TRBJ2-7, with 13 nucleotides matching TRBD2. This CDR3 spans 16 amino acids. Trimming cost V 2 bases and J 5 bases; bases outside gene matches: 9. Germline V gene data show CDR1 as DFQATT and CDR2 as SNEGSKA (reference sequence). The CDR3 DNA sequence: TGCAGTGCTAGATACCCTTGGACTAGCGGGAGAAACGAGCAGTACTTC. This encodes CSARYPWTSGRNEQYF.

The rearrangement uses TRBV5-5 and TRBJ2-1; D is undetermined. CDR1 and CDR2 from the germline V gene are SGHKS and YYEKEE (reference sequence). The CDR3 has 14 residues. Trimming took off 4 bases at V and 5 bases at J, with 13 bases between the two ends. In nucleotides, the CDR3 is TGTGCCAGCAGCGCATCCTCCGTTGACAATGAGCAGTTCTTC. Amino acids: CASSASSVDNEQFF.

This clonotype was detected only a few times. Written as DNA, the CDR3 is TGTGCCAGCAAAAGTGGCAGGGTTAATTCACCCCTCCACTTT. Translation gives CASKSGRVNSPLHF. The chain uses TRBV28 and TRBJ1-6; D possibly corresponds to TRBD1 (5 bases). Germline V lookup: CDR1 MDHEN, CDR2 SYDVKM. Trimming stripped 7 bases from V and 6 bases from J, with 13 bases between. The CDR3 sequence is 14 residues long.

This clonotype has just a few counts. The chain employs TRBV6-5 and TRBJ2-2; possible D gene TRBD2, 6 bases. The germline gives CDR1 MNHEY, CDR2 SVGAGI. The CDR3 sequence is 14 residues long. Trimming took off 5 bases at V and 5 bases at J, with 12 bases between the two ends. CDR3 coding DNA: TGTGCCAGCAGTCAGCTAAGCGGGACCGGGGAGCTGTTTTTT. Translated: CASSQLSGTGELFF.

The rearrangement joins TRBV2 to TRBJ2-2; D is undetermined. The V gene lost 4 bases and the J gene lost 0 bases, with 9 bases spanning the gap. Germline CDR1 and CDR2: SNHLY and FYNNEI. There are 15 residues in the CDR3. The CDR3 coding sequence is TGTGCCAGCAGTGCGGGCGGCGCGAACACCGGGGAGCTGTTTTTT. This codes for CASSAGGANTGELFF.

This clonotype was detected ten times or more. This chain uses TRBV5-4 with TRBJ1-1; D remains ambiguous. Germline CDR1 and CDR2: SGHNT and YYREEE (reference sequence). Deletions cut 4 bases from V and 2 bases from J, with 9 bases between. CDR3 size: 13 residues. CDR3 coding DNA: TGTGCCAGCAGCGTCTCGATTAACACTGAAGCTTTCTTT. Amino acid sequence: CASSVSINTEAFF.

This clonotype was seen ten or more times. The rearrangement links TRBV29-1 to TRBJ2-7; 11 positions agree with TRBD2. CDR1 is SQVTM, CDR2 ANQGSEA, per germline. V gave up 6 bases and J gave up 0 bases; unmatched junction bases: 10. The CDR3 extends over 16 amino acids. The CDR3 nucleotides read TGCAGCGTCAAAGGGACTAGCGGCAAAAGCTCCTACGAGCAGTACTTC. It translates to CSVKGTSGKSSYEQYF.

The gene calls are TRBV28 and TRBJ1-5; 8 positions match TRBD1. The germline V gene encodes CDR1 MDHEN and CDR2 SYDVKM. CDR3 length: 16 amino acids. V trimming: 5 bases; J trimming: 2 bases; junction bases outside the gene matches: 8. CDR3 bases: TGTGCCAGCAGTCCCGCTCAGGGGGCCGGCAATCAGCCCCAGCATTTT. The encoded protein is CASSPAQGAGNQPQHF.

This clonotype appeared many times. The chain carries TRBV18 and TRBJ1-6; D is unresolved. Germline CDR1 is KGHSH and CDR2 is LQKENI. V was trimmed by 3 bases and J by 5 bases, leaving 14 bases between them. The CDR3 runs 16 residues. The CDR3 sequence: CASSPLPVRNNSPLHF. The CDR3 DNA is TGTGCCAGCTCACCCCTGCCGGTTCGGAATAATTCACCCCTCCACTTT.

This clonotype has more than one count but fewer than ten. The chain links TRBV7-6 to TRBJ2-3; tentatively, D is TRBD2 (6 bases). The V and J ends lost 0 bases and 5 bases respectively, with 9 bases between them. The length of the CDR3 is 14 residues. CDR1 and CDR2 from the germline V gene are SGHVS and FNYEAQ. The CDR3 reads CASSLAGGGDTQYF. As DNA, the CDR3 is TGTGCCAGCAGCTTAGCGGGAGGAGGAGATACGCAGTATTTT.

A few counts support this clonotype. This rearrangement joins TRBV29-1 to TRBJ2-7; TRBD2 aligns across 8 bases. The CDR3 runs to 13 residues. J was trimmed by 6 bases and V by 4 bases; bases with no gene match: 8. Looked up from germline, CDR1 is SQVTM and CDR2 is ANQGSEA. The CDR3 nucleotides are TGCAGCGTTGTTGGTAGCGGGGAGATCGAGCAGTACTTC. Its protein is CSVVGSGEIEQYF.

Only a few counts were recorded for this clonotype. J is TRBJ2-1 and V is TRBV28; D is ambiguous. V lost 3 bases, J lost 2 bases, and 8 bases lay in between. Germline CDR1 and CDR2: MDHEN and SYDVKM. The CDR3 sequence is 14 residues long. The CDR3 loop is CASSFRATYNEQFF. The CDR3 bases are TGTGCCAGCAGTTTTCGGGCAACCTACAATGAGCAGTTCTTC.

The genes are TRBV19 and TRBJ1-5; the D gene is possibly TRBD1 (5 bases). Germline V CDR1 and CDR2: LNHDA, SQIVND (reference sequence). The CDR3 consists of 20 residues. V was shortened by 3 bases and J by 1 base, with 25 bases between the two germline ends. The CDR3 nucleotides are TGTGCCAGTAGTATTGATCCGGACCCCTTCAGGGTCCCCAGCAATCAGCCCCAGCATTTT. Protein product: CASSIDPDPFRVPSNQPQHF.

This clonotype was recorded a few times. The V call is TRBV27, the J call TRBJ2-1, with 14 bases that match TRBD2. This CDR3 has 15 residues. Losses at the gene ends were 7 bases for V and 8 bases for J; bases not matched to a gene: 7. Per germline, CDR1 MNHEY and CDR2 SMNVEV (reference sequence). The CDR3 DNA sequence: TGTGCCAGCAACCTGGGACTAGCGGGAGTCCATGAGCAGTTCTTC. It specifies CASNLGLAGVHEQFF.

At least ten counts were recorded for this clonotype. The rearrangement joins TRBV21-1 to TRBJ2-5. TRBV21-1 is a pseudogene. The CDR3 loop spans 14 amino acids. In DNA, the CDR3 is TGTGCCAGCAGCAAAGAGTATAACCCGGAGACCCAGTACTTC. It codes for CASSKEYNPETQYF.

The table lists this clonotype with many counts. The chain employs TRBV30 and TRBJ2-6; D is undetermined. The CDR3 length is 15 residues. V was shortened by 7 bases and J by 0 bases, with 13 bases between the two germline ends. Germline CDR1 and CDR2: GTSNPN and SVGIG (reference sequence). DNA for the CDR3: TGTGCCTCGTCGGGCGCCAGCTCTGGGGCCAACGTCCTGACTTTC. This sequence encodes CASSGASSGANVLTF.

In this sample, this clonotype turned up a few times. J is TRBJ2-3 and V is TRBV6-6; D is perhaps TRBD1 (6 bases). With 2 bases removed from V and 6 bases from J, the gap between germline ends came to 12 bases. The V gene's germline CDR1 is MNHNY and CDR2 SVGAGI (reference sequence). The CDR3 has 14 residues. CDR3 coding DNA: TGTGCCAGCAGTTACACAGGGCATGACGATACGCAGTATTTT. Translation gives CASSYTGHDDTQYF.

The V call is TRBV7-3, the J call TRBJ2-2, with 9 nucleotides matching TRBD1. The CDR3 extends over 16 amino acids. V lost 4 bases to trimming and J lost 11 bases; unmatched junction nucleotides: 14. Germline V lookup: CDR1 SGHTA, CDR2 FQGTGA. The chain's CDR3 is CASSSHRGPAFGELFF. The CDR3 DNA is TGTGCCAGCAGCTCCCACAGGGGGCCGGCGTTCGGAGAGCTGTTTTTT.

The rearrangement links TRBV6-2 or TRBV6-3 to TRBJ2-3, with 8 bases lining up with TRBD2. Germline V CDR1 and CDR2: MNHEY, SVGEGT. The length of the CDR3 is 14 residues. Trimming at V came to 7 bases and at J to 3 bases, leaving 6 bases not matched to a gene. CDR3 sequence reads: CASNPAGATDTQYF. The DNA for the CDR3 is TGTGCCAGCAATCCAGCGGGAGCGACAGATACGCAGTATTTT.

In its sample, this clonotype was seen many times. The chain joins TRBV7-6 to TRBJ2-2, with 8 nucleotides matching TRBD1. Germline CDR1 SGHVS, CDR2 FNYEAQ. The CDR3 contains 14 residues. Trimming took 6 bases from V and 4 from J; bases not matched to a gene: 4. The CDR3 protein is CASRYRGSTGELFF. CDR3 nucleotide sequence: TGTGCCAGCAGGTACAGGGGGAGCACCGGGGAGCTGTTTTTT. The variable domain in full, completed from reference TRBV7-6 and TRBJ2-2, reads GAGVSQSPRYKVTKRGQDVALRCDPISGHVSLYWYRQALGQGPEFLTYFNYEAQQDKSGLPNDRFSAERPEGSISTLTIQRTEQRDSAMYRCASRYRGSTGELFFGEGSRLTVL.

At least ten counts were recorded for this clonotype. The genes are TRBV5-5 and TRBJ2-7; D not resolved. With 3 bases removed from V and 3 bases from J, the gap between germline ends came to 19 bases. The CDR3 length is 16 residues. Germline assignment: CDR1 SGHKS and CDR2 YYEKEE (reference sequence). The DNA of the CDR3 is TGTGCCAGCAGCTCCCCCACGTACAAGTCCCTCTACGAGCAGTACTTC. This encodes CASSSPTYKSLYEQYF.

The sample holds a few counts of this clonotype. The J gene is TRBJ2-3, the V gene TRBV19, with TRBD1 identical over 8 bases. The CDR3 extends over 15 amino acids. V shed 5 bases and J 5 bases; nucleotides not matched to a gene: 9. From germline, CDR1 is LNHDA and CDR2 SQIVND (reference sequence). The CDR3 is CASSPSPDRGDTQYF. For the CDR3, the DNA is TGTGCCAGTAGTCCTTCCCCCGACAGGGGAGATACGCAGTATTTT.